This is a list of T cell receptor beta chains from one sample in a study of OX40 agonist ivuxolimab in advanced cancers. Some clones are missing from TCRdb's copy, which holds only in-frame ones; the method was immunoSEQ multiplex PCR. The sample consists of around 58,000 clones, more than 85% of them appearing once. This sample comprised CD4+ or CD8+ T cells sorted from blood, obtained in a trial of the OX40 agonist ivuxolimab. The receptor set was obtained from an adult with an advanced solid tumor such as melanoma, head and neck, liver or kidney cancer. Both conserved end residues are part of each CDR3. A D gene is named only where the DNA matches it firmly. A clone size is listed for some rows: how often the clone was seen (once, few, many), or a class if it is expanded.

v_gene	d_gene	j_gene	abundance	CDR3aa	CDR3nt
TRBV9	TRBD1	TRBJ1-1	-	CASKVPPLVRPRGQYTEAFF	TGTGCCAGCAAGGTCCCCCCTCTTGTAAGGCCCAGGGGGCAGTACACTGAAGCTTTCTTT
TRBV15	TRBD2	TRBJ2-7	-	CATSSRGGSSYEQYF	TGTGCCACCAGCAGTCGCGGGGGTAGCTCCTACGAGCAGTACTTC
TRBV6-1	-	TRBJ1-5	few	CASSEEGLNVNQPQHF	TGTGCCAGCAGTGAAGAGGGTCTTAACGTCAATCAGCCCCAGCATTTT
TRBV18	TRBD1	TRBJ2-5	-	CASSNRGETQYF	TGTGCCAGCTCAAACAGGGGAGAGACCCAGTACTTC
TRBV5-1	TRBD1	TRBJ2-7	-	CASSLAGTGIDEQYF	TGCGCCAGCAGCTTGGCCGGGACAGGGATCGACGAGCAGTACTTC
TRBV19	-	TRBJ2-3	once	CASSIDSPDDTQYF	TGTGCCAGTAGTATAGACTCCCCGGACGATACGCAGTATTTT
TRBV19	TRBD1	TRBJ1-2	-	CASHNEGQGYGYTF	TGTGCCAGTCATAACGAAGGACAGGGTTACGGCTACACCTTC
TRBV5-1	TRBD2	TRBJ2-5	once	CASSFSEPGLAGVPKKETQYF	TGCGCCAGCAGCTTTTCCGAACCGGGACTAGCGGGAGTCCCCAAGAAGGAGACCCAGTACTTC
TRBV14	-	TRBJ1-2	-	CASSQVSGGAGGYTF	TGTGCCAGCAGCCAAGTATCGGGGGGCGCTGGGGGCTACACCTTC
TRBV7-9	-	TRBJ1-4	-	CASSLGARKLFF	TGTGCCAGCAGCTTGGGCGCCCGGAAACTGTTTTTT
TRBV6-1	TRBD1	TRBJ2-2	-	CASSALGTVGTGELFF	TGTGCCAGCAGTGCGCTCGGGACAGTCGGCACCGGGGAGCTGTTTTTT
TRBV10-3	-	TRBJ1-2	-	CAISESIWGAGTF	-
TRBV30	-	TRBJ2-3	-	CAWSVGRFDTQYF	TGTGCCTGGAGTGTAGGCAGGTTTGATACGCAGTATTTT
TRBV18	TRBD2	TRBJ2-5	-	CASSSSSGRETQYF	TGTGCCAGCTCAAGCTCTAGCGGGAGGGAGACCCAGTACTTC
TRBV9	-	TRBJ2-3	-	CASSVVEGGPSDTQYF	TGTGCCAGCAGCGTAGTTGAGGGGGGGCCTTCAGATACGCAGTATTTT
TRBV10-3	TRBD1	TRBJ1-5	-	CAISPGQGVQPQHF	TGTGCCATCAGCCCGGGACAGGGTGTCCAGCCCCAGCATTTT
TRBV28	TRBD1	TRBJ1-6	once	CASSSPGQGNSSPLHF	TGTGCCAGCAGTTCGCCGGGACAGGGAAATTCTTCACCCCTCCACTTT
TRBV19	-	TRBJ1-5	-	CASRIQTGAINQPQHF	TGTGCCAGTAGGATACAGACAGGAGCAATTAATCAGCCCCAGCATTTT
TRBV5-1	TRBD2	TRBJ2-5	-	CASSLGPRTSGGLQETQYF	TGCGCCAGCAGCTTGGGCCCCCGGACTAGCGGGGGTTTACAAGAGACCCAGTACTTC
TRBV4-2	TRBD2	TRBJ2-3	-	CASSPTGGGYTQYF	TGTGCCAGCAGCCCCACGGGGGGGGGATATACGCAGTATTTT
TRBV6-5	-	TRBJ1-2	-	CASSYTAQGPSYGYTF	TGTGCCAGCAGTTACACCGCACAGGGACCCTCATATGGCTACACCTTC
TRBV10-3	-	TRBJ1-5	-	CAISDPGSNQPQHF	TGTGCCATCAGTGATCCAGGCTCCAATCAGCCCCAGCATTTT
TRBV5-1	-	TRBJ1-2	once	CASSLRGPPLEGYTF	TGCGCCAGCAGCTTGCGGGGGCCACCCTTAGAGGGCTACACCTTC
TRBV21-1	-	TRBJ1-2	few	CASSKERDSYNTNYGYTF	TGTGCCAGCAGCAAAGAAAGGGACAGTTACAATACTAACTATGGCTACACCTTC
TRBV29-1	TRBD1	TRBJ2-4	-	CSVDITGDIQYF	TGCAGCGTTGATATTACAGGGGACATTCAGTACTTC
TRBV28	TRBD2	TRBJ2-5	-	CASSGGLRETQYF	TGTGCCAGCAGCGGGGGGTTGCGAGAGACCCAGTACTTC
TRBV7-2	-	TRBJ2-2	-	CASSLWDGTGELFF	TGTGCCAGCAGCTTATGGGACGGCACCGGGGAGCTGTTTTTT
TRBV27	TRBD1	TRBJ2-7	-	CASSSPLTGRNEQYF	TGTGCCAGCAGTTCCCCCCTGACAGGGCGGAACGAGCAGTACTTC
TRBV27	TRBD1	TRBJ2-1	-	CASSFQGALGNEQFF	TGTGCCAGCAGTTTCCAGGGGGCCTTGGGCAATGAGCAGTTCTTC
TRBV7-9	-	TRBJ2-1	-	CASSLGGVAAGFF	TGTGCCAGCAGCTTAGGCGGGGTGGCAGCGGGGTTCTTC
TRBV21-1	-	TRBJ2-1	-	CASSPGGNINFIIKKNEQFF	TGTGCCAGCAGCCCAGGGGGGAATATCAACTTTATTATCAAAAAGAATGAGCAGTTCTTC
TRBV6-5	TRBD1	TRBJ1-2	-	CASSRDRASNYGYTF	TGTGCCAGCAGCCGCGACAGGGCATCGAACTATGGCTACACCTTC
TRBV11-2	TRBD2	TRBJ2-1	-	CASSFLAGGNEQFF	TGTGCCAGCAGCTTTCTAGCGGGAGGCAATGAGCAGTTCTTC
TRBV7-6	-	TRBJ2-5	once	CASSLDGSWETQYF	TGTGCCAGCAGCTTAGACGGGAGTTGGGAGACCCAGTACTTC